This TCR beta chain was identified during a study of regulatory T cells in long-lasting Graves disease. iRepertoire HTBI primers and Arm-PCR of CDR3 regions built TCR beta libraries. In TCRdb, the multiplex PCR reads were re-called with MiXCR into one record per CDR3 protein. The sample lists 450,000 to 650,000 distinct CDR3 sequences, more than 15% occurring once. As for time point: newly diagnosed GD, antithyroid drugs for less than 3 months. The authors made the TCR library using RNA they extracted from PBMCs. Many counts were recorded for this clonotype. Its antigen is undetermined. The germline V and J ends were trimmed by 5 bases and 7 bases, with 17 bases remaining between them. This CDR3 is built from 14 residues. The germline CDR1 and CDR2 sequences are MDHEN and SYDVKM. The study's findings and limits: Relative to new patients (under 1,000), persistent patients exhibited greater sharing of public clonotypes (more than 2,500). Segments TRBV28, TRBJ1-2 and TRBJ2-5 showed preferential usage in persistent disease. Thyroid tissue was not studied; only peripheral blood was.

Separately, the same data were catalogued under a study of T cells in Graves' hyperthyroidism and ophthalmopathy. From that report: Absence of ophthalmopathy progression within 18 months defined stable Graves' hyperthyroidism.

Sequencing was performed on peripheral blood mononuclear cells (PBMCs), taken at new diagnosis, from a patient treated with antithyroid drugs. The clonotype was recovered from a woman aged 35-60 years with Graves disease. The chain combines TRBV28 with TRBJ2-5, with TRBD2 as a possible D gene (6 bases). The CDR3 sequence: CASSPPGAWGTQYF. The CDR3 DNA reads as TGTGCCAGCAGTCCCCCGGGAGCATGGGGGACCCAGTACTTC.